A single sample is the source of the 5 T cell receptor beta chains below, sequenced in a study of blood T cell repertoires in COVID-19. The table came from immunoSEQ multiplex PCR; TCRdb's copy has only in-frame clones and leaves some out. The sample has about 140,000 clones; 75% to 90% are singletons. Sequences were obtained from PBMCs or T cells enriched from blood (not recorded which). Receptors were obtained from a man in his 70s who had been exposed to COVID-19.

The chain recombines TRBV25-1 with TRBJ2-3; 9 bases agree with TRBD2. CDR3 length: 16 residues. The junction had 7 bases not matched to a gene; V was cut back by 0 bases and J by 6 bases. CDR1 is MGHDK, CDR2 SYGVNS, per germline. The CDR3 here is CASSEYQAGGLDTQYF. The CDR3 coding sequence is TGTGCCAGCAGTGAATATCAAGCGGGGGGCCTGGATACGCAGTATTTT.

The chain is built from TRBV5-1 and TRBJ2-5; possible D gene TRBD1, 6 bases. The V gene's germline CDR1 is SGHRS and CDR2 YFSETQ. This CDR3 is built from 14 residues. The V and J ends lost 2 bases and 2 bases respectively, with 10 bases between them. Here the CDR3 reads CASSFNGQQETQYF. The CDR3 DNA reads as TGCGCCAGCAGCTTTAATGGACAGCAAGAGACCCAGTACTTC.

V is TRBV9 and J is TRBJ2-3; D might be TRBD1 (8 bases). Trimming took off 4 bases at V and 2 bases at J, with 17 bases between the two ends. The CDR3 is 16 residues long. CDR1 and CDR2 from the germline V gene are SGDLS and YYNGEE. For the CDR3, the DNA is TGTGCCAGCAGCTCAACAGGGGGGGGGCCCACAGATACGCAGTATTTT. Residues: CASSSTGGGPTDTQYF.

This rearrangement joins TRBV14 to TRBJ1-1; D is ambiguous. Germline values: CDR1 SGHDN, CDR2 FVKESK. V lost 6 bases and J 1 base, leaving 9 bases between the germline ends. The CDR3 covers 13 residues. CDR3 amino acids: CASRRGANTEAFF. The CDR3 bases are TGTGCCAGCAGACGAGGAGCGAACACTGAAGCTTTCTTT.

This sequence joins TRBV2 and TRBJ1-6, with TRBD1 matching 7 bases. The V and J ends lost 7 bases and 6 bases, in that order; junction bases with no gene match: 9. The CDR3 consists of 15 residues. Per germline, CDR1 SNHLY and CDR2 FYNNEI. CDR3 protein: CASTRGGQLNSPLHF. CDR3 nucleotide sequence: TGTGCCAGCACCCGAGGGGGACAGCTTAATTCACCCCTCCACTTT.